Here is one T cell receptor (beta chain) with its context. Its target is not known. Sequencing used immunoSEQ multiplex PCR; TCRdb keeps in-frame clones, though not all of them. Of around 140,000 clones listed, 90% are singletons. The sample belongs to a study of T cell responses to AZD1222 COVID-19 vaccine. The study's findings and limits: Baseline seropositivity occurred in only a handful of AZD1222 recipients. Clonal diversity was possibly underestimated; the donors were predominantly white British and more often female.

CDR3 size: 13 residues. Between the trimmed V and J ends, which lost 4 bases and 6 bases, there was a span of 13 bases. Germline CDR1 is SGHNT and CDR2 is YYREEE (reference sequence). This specimen was peripheral blood, taken on day 0 of AZD1222 vaccination. This sequence originates from an adult in good health. The chain is built from TRBV5-4 and TRBJ1-1; D call uncertain. CDR3 loop: CASSPGPDSEAFF. CDR3 coding DNA: TGTGCCAGCAGCCCTGGACCGGACTCTGAAGCTTTCTTT. Full variable domain (remainder filled in from reference TRBV5-4 and TRBJ1-1): ETGVTQSPTHLIKTRGQQVTLRCSSQSGHNTVSWYQQALGQGPQFIFQYYREEENGRGNFPPRFSGLQFPNYSSELNVNALELDDSALYLCASSPGPDSEAFFGQGTRLTVV.